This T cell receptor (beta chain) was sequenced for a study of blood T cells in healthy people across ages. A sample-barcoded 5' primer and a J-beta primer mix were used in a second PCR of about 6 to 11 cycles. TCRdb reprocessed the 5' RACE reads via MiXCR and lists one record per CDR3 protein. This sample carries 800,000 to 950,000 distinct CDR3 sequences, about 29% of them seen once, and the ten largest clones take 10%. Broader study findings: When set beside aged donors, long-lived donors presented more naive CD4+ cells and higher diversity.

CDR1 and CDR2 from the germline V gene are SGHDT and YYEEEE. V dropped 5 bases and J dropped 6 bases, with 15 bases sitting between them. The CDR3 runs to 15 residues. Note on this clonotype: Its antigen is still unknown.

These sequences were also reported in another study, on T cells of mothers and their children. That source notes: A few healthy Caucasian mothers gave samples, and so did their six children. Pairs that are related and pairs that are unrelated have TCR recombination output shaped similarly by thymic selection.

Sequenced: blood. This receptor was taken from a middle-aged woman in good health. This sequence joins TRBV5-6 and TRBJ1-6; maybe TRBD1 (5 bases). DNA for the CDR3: TGTGCCAGCAGTTTGCCGCCAGGGAGTAATTCACCCCTCCACTTT. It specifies CASSLPPGSNSPLHF.